A single T cell receptor beta chain is shown here with its context. Its antigen is unidentified. Using immunoSEQ multiplex PCR, the repertoire was profiled, and TCRdb retains in-frame clones only, with some absent. The sample yields more than 140,000 clones, around 88% seen once. This record comes from a study of T cell responses to AZD1222 COVID-19 vaccine. Study overall: Pooled together were second doses at about 4 or about 12 weeks.

Notes on the study in general: Females made up more of the donors, who were largely white British, and clonal diversity may have come out too low. Only a handful of AZD1222 recipients, roughly six in all, had baseline seropositivity. The repertoires were collected only after the peak T cell response.

The clonotype comes from an adult in good health. Here the sequenced sample was peripheral blood, taken on day 0 of AZD1222 vaccination.

CDR3 sequence: CASSYTPGLAVQETQYF. CDR3 DNA sequence: TGTGCCAGCAGTTACACGCCGGGACTAGCGGTCCAAGAGACCCAGTACTTC. The J gene is TRBJ2-5, the V gene TRBV6-2 or TRBV6-3; TRBD2 matches at 11 bases. Germline CDR1 MNHEY, CDR2 SVGEGT. The length of the CDR3 is 17 residues. Trimming removed 2 bases from V and 1 base from J; junction bases left unmatched: 6.